The table lists the clone carrying this T cell receptor beta chain with a few counts. Its matching antigen is unknown. This sample stems from a study of CD8 T cells in ankylosing spondylitis. The CDR3 consists of 14 residues. J was trimmed by 2 bases and V by 5 bases; bases with no gene match: 2. Study-wide findings and caveats: Some of these motif variants have turned up before, in reports on reactive arthritis synovial fluid and blood. The study looked at matched synovial fluid samples from ankylosing spondylitis patients. Disease-linked clones were reported to be significantly enriched there. Typical of ankylosing spondylitis blood, it appeared, was a TCR beta motif of under 10 highly homologous variants.

Making use of molecular barcodes, quantitative 5'-RACE generated TCR beta libraries. TCRdb redid the calling of the 5' RACE reads with MiXCR, one entry per CDR3 protein. This sample has 650,000 to 800,000 distinct CDR3 sequences; 15% to 20% occur once, and the top ten carry over 15%. The receptor was derived from a male donor with ankylosing spondylitis. Sequencing input: blood, either unsorted or a sorted T cell fraction (not recorded which). The rearrangement uses TRBV12-3 or TRBV12-4 and TRBJ2-2; 7 positions match TRBD1. In nucleotides, the CDR3 is TGTGCCAGCAGTCAGGGGGTAAACACCGGGGAGCTGTTTTTT. Its translation: CASSQGVNTGELFF.